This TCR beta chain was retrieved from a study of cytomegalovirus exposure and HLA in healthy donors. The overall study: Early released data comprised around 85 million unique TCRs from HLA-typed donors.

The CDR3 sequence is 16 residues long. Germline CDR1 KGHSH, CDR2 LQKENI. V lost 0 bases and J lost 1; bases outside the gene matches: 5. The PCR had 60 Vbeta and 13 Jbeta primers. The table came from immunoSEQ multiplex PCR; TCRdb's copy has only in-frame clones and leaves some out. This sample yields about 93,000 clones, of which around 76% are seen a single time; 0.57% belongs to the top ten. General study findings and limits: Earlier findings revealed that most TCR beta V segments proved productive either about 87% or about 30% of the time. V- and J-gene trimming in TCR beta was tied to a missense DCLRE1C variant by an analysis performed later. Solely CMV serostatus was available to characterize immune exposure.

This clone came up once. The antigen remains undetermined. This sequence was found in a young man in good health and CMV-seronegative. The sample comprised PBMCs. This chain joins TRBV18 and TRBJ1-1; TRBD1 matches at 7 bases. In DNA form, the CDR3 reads TGTGCCAGCTCACCACCAATGACAGGGAAGAACACTGAAGCTTTCTTT. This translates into CASSPPMTGKNTEAFF.